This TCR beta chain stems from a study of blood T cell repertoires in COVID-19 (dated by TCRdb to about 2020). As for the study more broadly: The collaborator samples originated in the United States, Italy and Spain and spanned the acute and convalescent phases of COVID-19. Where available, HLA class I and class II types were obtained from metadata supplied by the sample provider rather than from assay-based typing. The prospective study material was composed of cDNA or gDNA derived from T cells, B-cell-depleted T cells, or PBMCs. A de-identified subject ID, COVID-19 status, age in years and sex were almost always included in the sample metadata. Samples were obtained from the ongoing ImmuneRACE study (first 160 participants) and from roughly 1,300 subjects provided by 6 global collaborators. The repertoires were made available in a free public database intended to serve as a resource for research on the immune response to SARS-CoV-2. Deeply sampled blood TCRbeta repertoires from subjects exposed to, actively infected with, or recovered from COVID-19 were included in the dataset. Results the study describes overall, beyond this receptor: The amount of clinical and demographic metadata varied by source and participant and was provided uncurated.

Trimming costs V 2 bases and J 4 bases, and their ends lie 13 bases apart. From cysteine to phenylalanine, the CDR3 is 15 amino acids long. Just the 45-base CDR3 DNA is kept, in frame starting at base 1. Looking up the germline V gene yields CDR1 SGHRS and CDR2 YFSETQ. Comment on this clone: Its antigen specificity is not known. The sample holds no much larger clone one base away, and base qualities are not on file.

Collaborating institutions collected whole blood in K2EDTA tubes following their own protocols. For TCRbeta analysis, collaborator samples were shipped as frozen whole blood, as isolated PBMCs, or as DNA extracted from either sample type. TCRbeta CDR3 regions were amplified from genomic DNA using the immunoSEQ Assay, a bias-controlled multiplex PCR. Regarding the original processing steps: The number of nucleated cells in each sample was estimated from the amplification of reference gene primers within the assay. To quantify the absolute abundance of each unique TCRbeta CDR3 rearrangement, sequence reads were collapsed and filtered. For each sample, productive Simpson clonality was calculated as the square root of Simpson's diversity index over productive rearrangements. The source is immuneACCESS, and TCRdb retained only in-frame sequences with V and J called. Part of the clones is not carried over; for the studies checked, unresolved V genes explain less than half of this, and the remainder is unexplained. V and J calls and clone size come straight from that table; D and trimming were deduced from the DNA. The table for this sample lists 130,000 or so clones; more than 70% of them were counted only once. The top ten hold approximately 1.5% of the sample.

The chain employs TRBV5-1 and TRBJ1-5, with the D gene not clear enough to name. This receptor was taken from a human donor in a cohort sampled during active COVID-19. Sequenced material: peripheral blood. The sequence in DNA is TGCGCCAGCAGCTTAGGTACGGGAAATAATCAGCCCCAGCATTTT. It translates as CASSLGTGNNQPQHF.